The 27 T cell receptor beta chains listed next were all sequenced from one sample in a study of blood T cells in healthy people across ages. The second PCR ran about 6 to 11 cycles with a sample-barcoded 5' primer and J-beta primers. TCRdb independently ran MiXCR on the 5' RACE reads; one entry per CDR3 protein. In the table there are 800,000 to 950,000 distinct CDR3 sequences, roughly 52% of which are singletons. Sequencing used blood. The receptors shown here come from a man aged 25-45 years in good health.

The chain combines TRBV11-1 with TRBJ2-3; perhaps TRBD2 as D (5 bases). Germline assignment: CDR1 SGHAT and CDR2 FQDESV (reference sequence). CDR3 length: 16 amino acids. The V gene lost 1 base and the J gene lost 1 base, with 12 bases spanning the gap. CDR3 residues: CASSLEASGRTDTQYF. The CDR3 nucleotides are TGTGCCAGCAGCTTAGAGGCCAGCGGTCGCACAGATACGCAGTATTTT.

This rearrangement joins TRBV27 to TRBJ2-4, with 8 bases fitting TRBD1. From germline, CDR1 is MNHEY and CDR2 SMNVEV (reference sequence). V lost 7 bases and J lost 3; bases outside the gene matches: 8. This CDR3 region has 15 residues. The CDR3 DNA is TGTGCCAGCACAACCCAGGGGGCCGTCAAAAACATTCAGTACTTC. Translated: CASTTQGAVKNIQYF.

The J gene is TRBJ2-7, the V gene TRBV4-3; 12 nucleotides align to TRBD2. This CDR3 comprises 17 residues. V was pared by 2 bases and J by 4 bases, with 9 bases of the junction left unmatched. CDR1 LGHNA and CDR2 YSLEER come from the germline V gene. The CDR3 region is CASSQQRTSGVEYEQYF. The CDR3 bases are TGCGCCAGCAGCCAACAACGGACTAGCGGGGTGGAATACGAGCAGTACTTC.

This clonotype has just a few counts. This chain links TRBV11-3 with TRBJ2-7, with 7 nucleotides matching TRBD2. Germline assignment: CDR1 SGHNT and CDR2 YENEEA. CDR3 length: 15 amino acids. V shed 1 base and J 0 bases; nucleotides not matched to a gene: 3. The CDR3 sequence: CASSLVAGDSYEQYF. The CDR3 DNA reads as TGTGCCAGCAGCTTAGTGGCGGGAGACTCCTACGAGCAGTACTTC.

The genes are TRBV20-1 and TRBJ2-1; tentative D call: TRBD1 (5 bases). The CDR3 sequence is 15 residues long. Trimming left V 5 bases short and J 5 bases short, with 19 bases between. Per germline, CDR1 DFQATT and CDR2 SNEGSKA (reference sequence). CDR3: CSAPTGVGSHNEQFF. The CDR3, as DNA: TGCAGTGCTCCTACAGGAGTAGGTTCCCACAATGAGCAGTTCTTC.

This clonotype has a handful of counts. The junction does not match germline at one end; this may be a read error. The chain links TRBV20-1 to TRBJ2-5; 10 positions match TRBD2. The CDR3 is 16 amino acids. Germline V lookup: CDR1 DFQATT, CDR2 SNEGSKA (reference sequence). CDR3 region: CSALPIASGGQETQYF. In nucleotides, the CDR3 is TGCAGTGCTCTACCAATCGCTAGCGGGGGACAAGAGACCCAGTACTTT.

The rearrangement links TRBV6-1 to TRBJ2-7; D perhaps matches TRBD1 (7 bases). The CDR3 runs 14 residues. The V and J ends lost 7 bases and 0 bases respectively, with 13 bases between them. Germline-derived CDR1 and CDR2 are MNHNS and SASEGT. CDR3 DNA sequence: TGTGCCAGCACCGCGGGGACAGACTCCTACGAGCAGTACTTC. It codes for CASTAGTDSYEQYF.

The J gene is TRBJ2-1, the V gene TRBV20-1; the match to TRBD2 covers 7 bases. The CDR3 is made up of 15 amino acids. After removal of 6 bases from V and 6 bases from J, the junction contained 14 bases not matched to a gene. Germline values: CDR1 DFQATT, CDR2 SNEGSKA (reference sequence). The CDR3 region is CSALRGVVRGNEQFF. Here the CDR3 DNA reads TGCAGTGCCCTCCGGGGGGTGGTTCGCGGCAATGAGCAGTTCTTC.

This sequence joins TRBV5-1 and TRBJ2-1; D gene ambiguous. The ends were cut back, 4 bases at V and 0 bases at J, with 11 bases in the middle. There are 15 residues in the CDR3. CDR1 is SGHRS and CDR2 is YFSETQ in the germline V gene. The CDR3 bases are TGCGCCAGCAGCGTCAGGACGGACTCCTACAATGAGCAGTTCTTC. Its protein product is CASSVRTDSYNEQFF.

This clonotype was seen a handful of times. The CDR3 DNA reads TGTGCCAGCAGCCGGGTGGTAGGGACAGCCAAAAACATTCAGTACTTC. Protein sequence: CASSRVVGTAKNIQYF. The rearrangement joins TRBV7-8 to TRBJ2-4, with D perhaps assigned TRBD1 or TRBD2 (5 bases each). Trimming pared 5 bases from V and 0 bases from J, leaving 14 bases between. Looked up from germline, CDR1 is SGHVS and CDR2 is FQNEAQ. This CDR3 is 16 amino acids long.

CDR3 nucleotide sequence: TGCGCCAGCAGCTTTGACGGGGGCTTTAGGGAGACCCAGTACTTC. This codes for CASSFDGGFRETQYF. The chain couples TRBV5-1 to TRBJ2-5, with D perhaps matching TRBD1 or TRBD2 (6 bases each). Germline CDR1 SGHRS, CDR2 YFSETQ. The V and J ends lost 2 bases and 5 bases respectively, with 16 bases between them. The CDR3 loop spans 15 amino acids.

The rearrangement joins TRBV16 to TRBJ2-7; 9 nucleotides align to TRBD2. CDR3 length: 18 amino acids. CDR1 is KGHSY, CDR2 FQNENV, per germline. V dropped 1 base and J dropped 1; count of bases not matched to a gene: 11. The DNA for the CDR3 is TGTGCCAGCAGCCAATGGGGTAGCGGGAGAATGGTATCCTACGAGCAGTACTTC. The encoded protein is CASSQWGSGRMVSYEQYF.

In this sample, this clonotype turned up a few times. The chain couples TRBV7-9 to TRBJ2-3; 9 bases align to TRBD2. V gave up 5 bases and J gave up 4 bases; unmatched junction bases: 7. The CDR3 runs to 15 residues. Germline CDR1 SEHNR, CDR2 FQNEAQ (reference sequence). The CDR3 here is CASSPGTSRSDTQYF. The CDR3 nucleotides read TGTGCCAGCAGCCCCGGGACTAGCAGATCAGATACGCAGTATTTT.

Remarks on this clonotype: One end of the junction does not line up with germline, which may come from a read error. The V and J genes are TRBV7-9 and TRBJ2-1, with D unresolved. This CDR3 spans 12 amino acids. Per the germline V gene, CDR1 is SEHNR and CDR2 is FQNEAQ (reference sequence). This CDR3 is CASSLVIPEQFF. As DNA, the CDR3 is TGTGCCAGCAGTTTAGTCATCCCAGAGCAGTTCTTC.

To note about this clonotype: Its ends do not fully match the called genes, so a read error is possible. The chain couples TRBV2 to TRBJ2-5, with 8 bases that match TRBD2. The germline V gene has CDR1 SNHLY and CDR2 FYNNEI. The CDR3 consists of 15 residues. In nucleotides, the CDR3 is TGTACCAGCAGTGCCCGACTAGCGCGACAAGAGACCCAGTACTTC. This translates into CTSSARLARQETQYF.

The CDR3 sequence is CASSPGGPKDTQYF. DNA of the CDR3: TGTGCCAGCAGTCCGGGGGGGCCTAAAGATACGCAGTATTTT. This chain links TRBV3-1 with TRBJ2-3, with 8 bases identical to TRBD2. Losses at the gene ends were 6 bases for V and 5 bases for J; bases not matched to a gene: 7. In germline, CDR1 is LGHDT, CDR2 YNNKEL (reference sequence). This CDR3 contains 14 residues.

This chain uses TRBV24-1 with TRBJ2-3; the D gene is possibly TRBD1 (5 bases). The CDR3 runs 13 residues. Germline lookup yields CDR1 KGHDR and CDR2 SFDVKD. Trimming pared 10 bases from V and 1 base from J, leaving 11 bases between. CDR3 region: CATGVEGTDTQYF. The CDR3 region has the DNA TGTGCCACAGGGGTAGAGGGCACAGATACGCAGTATTTT.

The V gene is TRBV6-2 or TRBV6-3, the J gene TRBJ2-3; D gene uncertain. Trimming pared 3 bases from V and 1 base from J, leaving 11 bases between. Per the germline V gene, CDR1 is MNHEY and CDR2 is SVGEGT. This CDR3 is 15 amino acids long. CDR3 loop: CASSYQQIRTDTQYF. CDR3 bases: TGTGCCAGCAGTTATCAGCAAATCCGCACAGATACGCAGTATTTT.

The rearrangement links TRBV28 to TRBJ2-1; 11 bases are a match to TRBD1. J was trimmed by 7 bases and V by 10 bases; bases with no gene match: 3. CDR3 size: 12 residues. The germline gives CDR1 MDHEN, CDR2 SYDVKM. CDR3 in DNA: TGTGCCATTGGACAGGGGGCGAATGAGCAGTTCTTC. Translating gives CAIGQGANEQFF.

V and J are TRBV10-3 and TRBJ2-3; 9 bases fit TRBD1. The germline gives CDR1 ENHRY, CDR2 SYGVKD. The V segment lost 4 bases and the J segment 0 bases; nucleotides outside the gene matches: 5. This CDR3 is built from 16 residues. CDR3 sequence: CAISVSDRGSTDTQYF. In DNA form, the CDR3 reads TGTGCCATCAGTGTCTCGGACAGGGGAAGCACAGATACGCAGTATTTT.

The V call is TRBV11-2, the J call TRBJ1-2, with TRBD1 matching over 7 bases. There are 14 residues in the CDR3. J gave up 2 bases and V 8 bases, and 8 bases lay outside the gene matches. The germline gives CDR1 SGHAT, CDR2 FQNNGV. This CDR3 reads CASLNQGQNYGYTF. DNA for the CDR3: TGTGCCAGCTTAAACCAGGGACAGAACTATGGCTACACCTTC.

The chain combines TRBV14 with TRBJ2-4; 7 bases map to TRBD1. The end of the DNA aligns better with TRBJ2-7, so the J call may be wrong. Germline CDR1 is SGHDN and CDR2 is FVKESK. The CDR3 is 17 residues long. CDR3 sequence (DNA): TGTGCCAGCAGCCAACAGGGGGTCTGGGGCCAAGACTACGAGCAGTACTTC. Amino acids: CASSQQGVWGQDYEQYF.

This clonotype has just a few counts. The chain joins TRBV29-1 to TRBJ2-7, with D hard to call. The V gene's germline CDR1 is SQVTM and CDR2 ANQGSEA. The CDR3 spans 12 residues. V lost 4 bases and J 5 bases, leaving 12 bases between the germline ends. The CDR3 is CSVVGQPDEQYF. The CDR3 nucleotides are TGCAGCGTTGTCGGGCAACCGGACGAGCAGTACTTC.

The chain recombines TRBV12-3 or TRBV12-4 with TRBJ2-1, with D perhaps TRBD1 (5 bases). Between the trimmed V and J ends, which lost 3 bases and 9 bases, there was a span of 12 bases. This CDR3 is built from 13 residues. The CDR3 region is CASSLQGEGEQFF. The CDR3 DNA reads TGTGCCAGCAGTTTGCAGGGTGAAGGTGAGCAGTTCTTC.

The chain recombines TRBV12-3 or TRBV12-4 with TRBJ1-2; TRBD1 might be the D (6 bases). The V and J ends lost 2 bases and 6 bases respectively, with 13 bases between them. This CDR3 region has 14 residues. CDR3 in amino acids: CASSLLGEGDGYTF. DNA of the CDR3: TGTGCCAGCAGTTTACTGGGGGAGGGGGATGGCTACACCTTC.

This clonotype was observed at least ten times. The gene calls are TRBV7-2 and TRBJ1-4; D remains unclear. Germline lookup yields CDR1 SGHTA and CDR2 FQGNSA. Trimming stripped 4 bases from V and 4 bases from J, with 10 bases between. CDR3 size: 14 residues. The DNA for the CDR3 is TGTGCCAGCAGCTCGGCCGGAGTTAATGAAAAACTGTTTTTT. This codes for CASSSAGVNEKLFF. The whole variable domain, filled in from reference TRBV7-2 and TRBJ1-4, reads GAGVSQSPSNKVTEKGKDVELRCDPISGHTALYWYRQSLGQGLEFLIYFQGNSAPDKSGLPSDRFSAERTGGSVSTLTIQRTQQEDSAVYLCASSSAGVNEKLFFGSGTQLSVL.

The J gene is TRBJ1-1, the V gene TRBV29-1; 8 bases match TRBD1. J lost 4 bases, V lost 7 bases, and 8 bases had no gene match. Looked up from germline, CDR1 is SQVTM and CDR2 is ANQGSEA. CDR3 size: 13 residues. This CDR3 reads CSARTGFPTEAFF. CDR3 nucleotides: TGCAGCGCCCGGACAGGGTTTCCCACTGAAGCTTTCTTT.